One TCR beta chain is described in this entry. Profiling relied on immunoSEQ multiplex PCR, and the TCRdb table lists in-frame clones only, not all of them. The table includes about 73,000 clones, roughly 90% detected once. V was clipped by 7 bases and J by 8 bases, with 20 bases between them. The CDR3 has 14 residues. The germline V gene has CDR1 MNHNY and CDR2 SVGAGI (reference sequence). This sample was included in a study of T cell changes during pregnancy in multiple sclerosis. The receptor was derived from a female donor in good health, enrolled as a control in a pregnancy study. The material was peripheral blood, obtained after pregnancy. This chain links TRBV6-6 with TRBJ1-2; tentatively, D is TRBD1 (6 bases). The CDR3 loop is CASTPRGDIGGYTF. The CDR3 nucleotides read TGTGCCAGCACCCCCCGGGGGGACATCGGGGGCTACACCTTC.